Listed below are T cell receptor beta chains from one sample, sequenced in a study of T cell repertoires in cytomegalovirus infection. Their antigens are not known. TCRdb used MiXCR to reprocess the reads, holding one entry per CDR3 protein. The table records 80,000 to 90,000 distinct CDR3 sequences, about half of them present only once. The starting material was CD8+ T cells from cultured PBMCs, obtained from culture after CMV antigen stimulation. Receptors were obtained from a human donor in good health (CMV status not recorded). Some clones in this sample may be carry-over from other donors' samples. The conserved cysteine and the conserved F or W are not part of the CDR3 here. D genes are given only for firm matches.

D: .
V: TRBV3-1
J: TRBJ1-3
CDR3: ASSQQPGRLSGNTIY

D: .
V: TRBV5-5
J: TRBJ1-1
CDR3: ASRLPGLIEAF

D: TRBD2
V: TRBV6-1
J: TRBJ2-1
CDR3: ASSEKRGSSYNEQF

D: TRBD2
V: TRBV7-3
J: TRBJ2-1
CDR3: ASSRGGASEQF

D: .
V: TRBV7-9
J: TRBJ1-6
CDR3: ASSLAGSPLH

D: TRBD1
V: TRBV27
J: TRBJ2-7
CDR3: ASRDRGSYEQY

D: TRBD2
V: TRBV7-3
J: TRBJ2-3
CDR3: ASSPTAGGLDTQY

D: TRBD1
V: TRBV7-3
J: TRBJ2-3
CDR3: ASSQGQVSTDTQY

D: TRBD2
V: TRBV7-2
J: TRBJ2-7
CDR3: ASSLAASGGLRVQY

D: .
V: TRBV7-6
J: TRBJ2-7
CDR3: ASSLTREQY

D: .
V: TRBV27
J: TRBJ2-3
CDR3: ASSTLRERALRHTDTQY

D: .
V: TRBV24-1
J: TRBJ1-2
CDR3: ATHQGRRPYGYT

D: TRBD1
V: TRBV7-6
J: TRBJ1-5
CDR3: ASSRTGGSNQPQH

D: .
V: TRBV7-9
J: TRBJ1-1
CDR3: ASSPDGAEAF

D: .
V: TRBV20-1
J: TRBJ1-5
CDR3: SARGYSNQPQH